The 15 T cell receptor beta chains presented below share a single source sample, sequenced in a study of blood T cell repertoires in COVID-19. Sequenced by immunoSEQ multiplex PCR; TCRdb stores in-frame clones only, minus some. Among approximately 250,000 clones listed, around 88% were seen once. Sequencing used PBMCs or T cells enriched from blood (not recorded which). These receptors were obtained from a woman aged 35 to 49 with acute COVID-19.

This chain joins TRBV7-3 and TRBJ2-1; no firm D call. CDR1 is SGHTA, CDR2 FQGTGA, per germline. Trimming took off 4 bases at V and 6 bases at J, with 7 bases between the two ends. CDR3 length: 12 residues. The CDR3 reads CASSSSSNEQFF. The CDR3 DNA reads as TGTGCCAGCAGCTCCTCTAGCAATGAGCAGTTCTTC.

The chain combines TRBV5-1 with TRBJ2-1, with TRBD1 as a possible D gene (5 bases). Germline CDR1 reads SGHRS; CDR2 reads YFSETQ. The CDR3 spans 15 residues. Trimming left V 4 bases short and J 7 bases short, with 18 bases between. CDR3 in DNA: TGCGCCAGCAGCGTGACAGATGCCGTTCGGAATGAGCAGTTCTTC. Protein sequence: CASSVTDAVRNEQFF.

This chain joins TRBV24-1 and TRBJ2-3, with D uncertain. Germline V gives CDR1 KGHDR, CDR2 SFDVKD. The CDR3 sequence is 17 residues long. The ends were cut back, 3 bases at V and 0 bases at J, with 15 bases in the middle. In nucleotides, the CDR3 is TGTGCCACCAGTGATCGACCGAGACACCCTAGCACAGATACGCAGTATTTT. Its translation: CATSDRPRHPSTDTQYF.

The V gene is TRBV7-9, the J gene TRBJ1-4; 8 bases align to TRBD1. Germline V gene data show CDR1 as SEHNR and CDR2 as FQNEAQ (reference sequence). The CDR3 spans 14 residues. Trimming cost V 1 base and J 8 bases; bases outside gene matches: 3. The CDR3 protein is CASSLGQGTEKLFF. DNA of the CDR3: TGTGCCAGCAGCTTAGGACAGGGGACAGAAAAACTGTTTTTT. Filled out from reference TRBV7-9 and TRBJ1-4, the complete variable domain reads DTGVSQNPRHKITKRGQNVTFRCDPISEHNRLYWYRQTLGQGPEFLTYFQNEAQLEKSRLLSDRFSAERPKGSFSTLEIQRTEQGDSAMYLCASSLGQGTEKLFFGSGTQLSVL.

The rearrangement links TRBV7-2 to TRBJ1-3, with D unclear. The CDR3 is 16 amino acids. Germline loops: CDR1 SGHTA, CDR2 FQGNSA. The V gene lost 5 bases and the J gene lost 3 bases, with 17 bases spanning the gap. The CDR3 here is CASSPRVLSGGNTIYF. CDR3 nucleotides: TGTGCCAGCAGCCCTCGGGTCCTCAGTGGTGGAAACACCATATATTTT.

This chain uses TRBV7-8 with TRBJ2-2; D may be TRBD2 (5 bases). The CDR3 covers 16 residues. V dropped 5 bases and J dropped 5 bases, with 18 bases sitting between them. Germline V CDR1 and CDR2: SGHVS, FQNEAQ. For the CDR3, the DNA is TGTGCCAGCAGCCTCGACGTGGGCAGCGGAACCGGGGAGCTGTTTTTT. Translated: CASSLDVGSGTGELFF.

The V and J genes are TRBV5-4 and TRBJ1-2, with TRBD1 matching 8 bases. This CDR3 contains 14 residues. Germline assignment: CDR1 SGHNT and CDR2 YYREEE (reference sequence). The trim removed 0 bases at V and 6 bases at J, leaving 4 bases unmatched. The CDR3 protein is CASSLDRTGNGYTF. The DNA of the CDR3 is TGTGCCAGCAGCTTGGATCGGACAGGGAATGGCTACACCTTC.

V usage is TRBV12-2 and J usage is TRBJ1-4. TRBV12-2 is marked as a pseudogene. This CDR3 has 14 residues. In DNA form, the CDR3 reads TGTGCAAGTCGCTTAGCGAGTTTACTCGAAAAACTGTTTTTT. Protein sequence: CASRLASLLEKLFF.

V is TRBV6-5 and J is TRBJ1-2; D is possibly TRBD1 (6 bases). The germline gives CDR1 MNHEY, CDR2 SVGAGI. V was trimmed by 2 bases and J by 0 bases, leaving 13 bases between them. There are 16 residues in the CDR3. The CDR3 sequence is CASSYGQGSTNYGYTF. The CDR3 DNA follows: TGTGCCAGCAGTTACGGGCAGGGGTCAACTAACTATGGCTACACCTTC.

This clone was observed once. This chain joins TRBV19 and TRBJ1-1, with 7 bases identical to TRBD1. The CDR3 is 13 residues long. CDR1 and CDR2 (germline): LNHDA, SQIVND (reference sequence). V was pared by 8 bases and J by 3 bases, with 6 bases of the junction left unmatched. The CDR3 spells CASGRGEDTEAFF. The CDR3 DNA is TGTGCCAGTGGCAGGGGGGAAGACACTGAAGCTTTCTTT.

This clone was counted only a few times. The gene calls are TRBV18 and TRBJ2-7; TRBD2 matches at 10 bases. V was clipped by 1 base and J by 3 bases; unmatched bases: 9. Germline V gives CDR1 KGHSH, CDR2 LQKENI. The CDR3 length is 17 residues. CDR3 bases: TGTGCCAGCTCACCACAGGCTAGCGGGGGCCGGAACTACGAGCAGTACGTC. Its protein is CASSPQASGGRNYEQYV.

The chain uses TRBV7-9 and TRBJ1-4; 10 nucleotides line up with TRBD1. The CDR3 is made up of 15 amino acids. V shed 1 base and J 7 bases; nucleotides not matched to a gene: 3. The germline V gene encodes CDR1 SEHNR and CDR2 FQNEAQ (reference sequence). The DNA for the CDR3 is TGTGCCAGCAGCTTAGACGACAGGGGGCTTGAAAAACTGTTTTTT. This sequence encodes CASSLDDRGLEKLFF.

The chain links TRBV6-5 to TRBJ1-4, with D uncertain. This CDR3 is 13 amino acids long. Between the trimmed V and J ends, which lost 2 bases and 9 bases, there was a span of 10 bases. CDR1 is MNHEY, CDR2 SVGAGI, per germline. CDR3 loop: CASSYQREKKLFF. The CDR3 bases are TGTGCCAGCAGTTACCAGAGGGAGAAAAAACTGTTTTTT.

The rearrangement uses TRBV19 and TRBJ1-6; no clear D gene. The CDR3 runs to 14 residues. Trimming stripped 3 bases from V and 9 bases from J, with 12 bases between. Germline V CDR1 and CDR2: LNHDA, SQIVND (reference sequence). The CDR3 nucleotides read TGTGCCAGTAGTATTGCTGTTAAACTTTCACCCCTCCACTTT. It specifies CASSIAVKLSPLHF.

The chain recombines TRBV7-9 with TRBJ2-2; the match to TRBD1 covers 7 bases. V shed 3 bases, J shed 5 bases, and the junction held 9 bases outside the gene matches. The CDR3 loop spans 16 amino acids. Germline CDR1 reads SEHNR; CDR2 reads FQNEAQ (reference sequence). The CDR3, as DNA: TGTGCCAGCAGCTTTCCCCGGGACAGTAAAACCGGGGAGCTGTTTTTT. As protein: CASSFPRDSKTGELFF.